This TCR beta chain came from a study of T cell repertoires in cytomegalovirus infection. Study context: Public TCR beta signatures marked donors with CMV infection and the matching HLA.

TCRdb reprocessed the reads with MiXCR, giving one entry per CDR3 protein. The data contain roughly 600,000 distinct CDR3 sequences, roughly a quarter of them singletons. V shed 2 bases and J shed 6 bases, with 18 bases lying between them. The CDR3 is 16 residues long. Per the germline V gene, CDR1 is MDHEN and CDR2 is SYDVKM. This clonotype was observed a few times. The chain is built from TRBV28 and TRBJ2-3, with D possibly being TRBD1 (5 bases). The sample consisted of CD8+ T cells from PBMCs. The clonotype comes from a human donor in good health (CMV status not recorded). Some clones in this sample may be carry-over from other donors' samples. CDR3 sequence (DNA): TGTGCCAGCAGTTTAATCTCCCAGGGCCCCCTGGATACGCAGTATTTT. Its protein is CASSLISQGPLDTQYF.